Here is one T cell receptor (beta chain) with its context. Researchers took RNA transcripts and amplified the TCR beta CDR3 regions from them. The HTBI set primed first-round TCR CDR3 RT-PCR. Using its own MiXCR run on the multiplex PCR reads, TCRdb lists one record per CDR3 protein. The sample has about 400,000 distinct CDR3 sequences, around a sixth seen once. The data are from a study of T cells in Graves' hyperthyroidism and ophthalmopathy. The CDR3 runs to 16 residues. Germline V CDR1 and CDR2: SGHAT, FQNNGV. Trimming removed 1 base from V and 0 bases from J, with 7 bases in between. Sample: blood. This clonotype was sampled from a woman aged 18-29 years with Graves' hyperthyroidism. This chain connects TRBV11-2 to TRBJ2-6; D gene ambiguous. The CDR3 loop reads CASSLVGISGANVLTF. In DNA form, the CDR3 reads TGTGCCAGCAGCTTAGTCGGCATCTCTGGGGCCAACGTCCTGACTTTC.